This T cell receptor beta chain stems from a study of T cell changes during pregnancy in multiple sclerosis. This table comes from immunoSEQ multiplex PCR, and its TCRdb copy is limited to in-frame clones, with some not included. The table shows approximately 71,000 clones, with roughly nine tenths occurring only once. Per the germline V gene, CDR1 is MNHEY and CDR2 is SVGAGI. The ends were cut back, 6 bases at V and 0 bases at J, with 6 bases in the middle. This CDR3 contains 12 residues. Sequenced material: peripheral blood, taken in the third trimester of pregnancy. The gene calls are TRBV6-5 and TRBJ2-7; D gene unclear. The receptor's source is a female donor with multiple sclerosis, enrolled in a pregnancy study. The CDR3 DNA follows: TGTGCCAGCAGAGCCGTCTCCTACGAGCAGTACTTC. Its translation: CASRAVSYEQYF.